This paragraph reports one T cell receptor (beta chain). These data originate in a study of cytomegalovirus exposure and HLA in healthy donors. The CDR3 extends over 15 amino acids. Losses at the gene ends were 3 bases for V and 0 bases for J; bases not matched to a gene: 6. CDR1 is SQVTM, CDR2 ANQGSEA, per germline. Primers for the PCR totalled 60 Vbeta and 13 Jbeta. Profiling relied on immunoSEQ multiplex PCR, and the TCRdb table lists in-frame clones only, not all of them. The sample includes 150,000 to 200,000 clones, around 81% of them seen just once. The sequence derives from a man younger than 35 in good health and CMV-seronegative. The chain links TRBV29-1 to TRBJ1-2; TRBD1 matches 8 bases. Sequenced material: PBMCs. In DNA form, the CDR3 reads TGCAGCGTTGAGCCCGACAGGGGACCTAACTATGGCTACACCTTC. Translated: CSVEPDRGPNYGYTF.